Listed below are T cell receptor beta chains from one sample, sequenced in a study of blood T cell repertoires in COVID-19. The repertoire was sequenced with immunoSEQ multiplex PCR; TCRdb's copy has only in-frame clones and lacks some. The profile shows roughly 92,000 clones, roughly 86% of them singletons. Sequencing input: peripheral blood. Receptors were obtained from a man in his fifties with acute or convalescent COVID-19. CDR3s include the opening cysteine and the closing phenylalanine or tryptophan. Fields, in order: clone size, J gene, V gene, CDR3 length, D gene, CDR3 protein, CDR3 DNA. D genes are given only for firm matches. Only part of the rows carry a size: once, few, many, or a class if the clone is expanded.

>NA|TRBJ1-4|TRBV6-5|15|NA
CASSSRTDPNEKLFF
TGTGCCAGCAGTTCCCGGACAGATCCTAATGAAAAACTGTTTTTT
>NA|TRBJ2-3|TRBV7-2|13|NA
CASSLGGLNTQYF
TGTGCCAGCAGCTTAGGGGGACTGAATACGCAGTATTTT
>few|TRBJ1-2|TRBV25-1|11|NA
CASRTDYGYTF
TGTGCCAGCAGGACAGACTATGGCTACACCTTC
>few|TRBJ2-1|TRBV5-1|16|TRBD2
CASTYIAGGFYNEQFF
TGCGCCAGCACCTATATCGCGGGAGGCTTCTACAATGAGCAGTTCTTC
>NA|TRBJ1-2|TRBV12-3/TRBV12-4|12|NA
CASGRGAYGYTF
TGTGCCAGTGGAAGAGGAGCATATGGCTACACCTTC
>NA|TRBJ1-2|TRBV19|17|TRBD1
CASSPHEGGGGWGSYTF
TGTGCCAGTAGTCCCCACGAAGGGGGCGGCGGGTGGGGAAGCTACACCTTC
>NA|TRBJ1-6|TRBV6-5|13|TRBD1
CASSQRQGSPLHF
TGTGCCAGCAGCCAAAGACAGGGTTCACCCCTCCACTTT
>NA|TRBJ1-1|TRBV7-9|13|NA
CASSPLQGTEAFF
TGTGCCAGCAGCCCCCTGCAGGGAACTGAAGCTTTCTTT
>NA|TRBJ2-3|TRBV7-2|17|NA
CASSLGRRGMVQGTQYF
TGTGCCAGCAGCTTAGGTCGCAGGGGCATGGTTCAGGGTACGCAGTATTTT
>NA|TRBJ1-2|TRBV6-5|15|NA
CASSTYREENYGYTF
TGTGCCAGCAGTACCTACAGGGAAGAAAACTATGGCTACACCTTC